This T cell receptor (beta chain) was sequenced in a study of blood T cell repertoires in COVID-19. Study overall: Samples representing acute and convalescent COVID-19 were sourced from the United States, Italy and Spain.

Two negative PCRs, clearance, or symptom resolution were required of recovered Cohort 3 donors. Here immunoSEQ multiplex PCR was the method, and the copy in TCRdb shows in-frame clones only, minus some. Here the sample spans 170,000 or so clones, less than 90% being singletons. Germline CDR1 and CDR2: KGHDR and SFDVKD. The CDR3 covers 12 residues. V lost 5 bases and J lost 3, with 6 bases in between. This TCR was sampled from a woman aged 45-65 years who had recovered from COVID-19. The chain couples TRBV24-1 to TRBJ1-2; a possible D gene is TRBD1 (5 bases). What was sequenced was PBMCs or T cells enriched from blood (not recorded which). The DNA for the CDR3 is TGTGCCACCAGTGTAGGGGACTATGGCTACACCTTC. It yields the protein CATSVGDYGYTF.